The next 10 T cell receptor beta chains were all read from a single sample in a study of tumor-infiltrating lymphocytes in primary liver carcinoma. Co-extracting RNA and DNA was done with roughly 17-31 mg of unsorted bulk tissue as input. Using a constant-region primer together with ProtoScript II reverse transcriptase, TCR beta cDNA was made from roughly 500 ng of total RNA. Libraries for TCR beta were built through three nested multiplex PCR rounds, which together made up a slightly modified ARM-PCR procedure. The first two PCR rounds used TRBV1-TRBV30 forward primers with a C-beta reverse primer, nine to ten cycles each. TCRdb independently ran MiXCR on the multiplex PCR reads; one entry per CDR3 protein. The sample lists about 23,000 distinct CDR3 sequences, more than 70% occurring once. What was sequenced was liver tumor tissue from sampling region 5. The sample's subset: tumor region T5, tumor centre. These receptor sequences come from a woman younger than 45 with primary liver carcinoma and hepatitis B virus infection.

Details on this clonotype: At one boundary the junction diverges from the germline segment, which might be a read error. The gene calls are TRBV12-3 or TRBV12-4 and TRBJ1-1, with a possible D match to TRBD1 (5 bases). The CDR3 is made up of 14 amino acids. The CDR3 DNA reads TGTACCAGCAGTACGGGACCGGGAAACACTGAAGCTTTCTTT. Its protein is CTSSTGPGNTEAFF.

About this clonotype itself: With a much larger clone just one base away, this may be a read error. The chain couples TRBV11-1 to TRBJ1-1, with D tentatively TRBD1 (6 bases). The CDR3 extends over 15 amino acids. In germline, CDR1 is SGHAT, CDR2 FQDESV (reference sequence). CDR3 in amino acids: CASSPPSTGGTEALF. The CDR3 DNA reads TGTGCCAGCAGCCCTCCCTCGACAGGTGGAACTGAAGCTTTATTT.

The rearrangement joins TRBV11-1 to TRBJ2-2; possibly TRBD2 for D (7 bases). Germline V gene lookup returns CDR1 SGHAT and CDR2 FQDESV (reference sequence). The CDR3 has 16 residues. Trimming left V 10 bases short and J 6 bases short, with 24 bases between. The DNA for the CDR3 is TGTGCCACCAACAGGGTTATGGCGGGAGTGCCCGGGGAGCTGTTTTTT. This codes for CATNRVMAGVPGELFF. Full variable domain (outside the CDR3, taken from reference TRBV11-1 and TRBJ2-2): EAEVAQSPRYKITEKSQAVAFWCDPISGHATLYWYRQILGQGPELLVQFQDESVVDDSQLPKDRFSAERLKGVDSTLKIQPAELGDSAMYLCATNRVMAGVPGELFFGEGSRLTVL.

In regard to this clonotype: At one boundary the junction diverges from the germline segment, which might be a read error. V gene TRBV4-3 combines with J gene TRBJ2-2; 9 bases match TRBD2. CDR1 and CDR2 from the germline V gene are LGHNA and YSLEER. There are 19 residues in the CDR3. CDR3 in DNA: TGCGCCGGCAGCGTACTAGCGGGTAGGCCCCGTTCGAACACCGGGGAGCTGTTTTTT. As protein: CAGSVLAGRPRSNTGELFF.

Of note for this clonotype: The junction does not match germline at one end; this may be a read error. The V gene is TRBV12-3 or TRBV12-4, the J gene TRBJ2-2; D is perhaps TRBD2 (5 bases). CDR3 length: 13 residues. The CDR3: CASSLTGIGEPFF. The CDR3 bases are TGTGCCAGCAGTTTGACCGGGATTGGGGAGCCGTTCTTT.

Of note for this clonotype: A read error may account for a junction end that differs from germline. CDR3 protein: CSVDGLAGEVSIQYF. CDR3 nucleotides: TGTAGCGTTGACGGACTAGCGGGAGAAGTGAGCATTCAGTACTTC. J is TRBJ2-4 and V is TRBV29-1; TRBD2 matches 13 bases. CDR1 is SQVTM, CDR2 ANQGSEA, per germline. The CDR3 totals 15 residues.

This clonotype was detected many times. This chain links TRBV4-1 with TRBJ2-1; TRBD2 matches 11 bases. From germline, CDR1 is MGHRA and CDR2 YSYEKL. Losses at the gene ends were 5 bases for V and 7 bases for J; bases not matched to a gene: 7. The CDR3 has 15 amino acids. CDR3 sequence reads: CASSLAGGPGNEQFF. The CDR3 DNA is TGCGCCAGCAGCTTAGCGGGAGGGCCGGGGAATGAGCAGTTCTTC.

Concerning this clonotype itself: One end of the junction fails to match germline, which may point to a read error. V and J are TRBV29-1 and TRBJ1-1, with 7 bases matching TRBD1. The CDR3 is made up of 11 amino acids. CDR1 is SQVTM and CDR2 is ANQGSEA in the germline V gene. The CDR3 loop is CSVETGSTEAF. As DNA, the CDR3 is TGCAGCGTCGAGACAGGGAGCACTGAAGCTTTT.

On this clonotype itself: This CDR3 is missing its conserved last phenylalanine or tryptophan, likely due to a read error. This rearrangement joins TRBV11-2 to TRBJ2-7; a weak D match, TRBD1 (7 bases). CDR1 and CDR2 from the germline V gene are SGHAT and FQNNGV. CDR3 length: 17 residues. Here the CDR3 reads CANSITGGGSWTYEQYL. The CDR3, as DNA: TGCGCCAACAGTATCACAGGAGGGGGCTCTTGGACCTACGAGCAGTACTTA.

Comment on this clonotype: A junction boundary mismatches the germline segment, possibly from a read error. CDR3 amino acids: CASSLSGTNRLEQSF. CDR3 in DNA: TGTGCCAGCAGCCTGTCCGGGACTAACAGACTTGAGCAGTCCTTC. The chain is built from TRBV12-3 or TRBV12-4 and TRBJ2-1; TRBD2 agrees at 7 bases. The length of the CDR3 is 15 residues.